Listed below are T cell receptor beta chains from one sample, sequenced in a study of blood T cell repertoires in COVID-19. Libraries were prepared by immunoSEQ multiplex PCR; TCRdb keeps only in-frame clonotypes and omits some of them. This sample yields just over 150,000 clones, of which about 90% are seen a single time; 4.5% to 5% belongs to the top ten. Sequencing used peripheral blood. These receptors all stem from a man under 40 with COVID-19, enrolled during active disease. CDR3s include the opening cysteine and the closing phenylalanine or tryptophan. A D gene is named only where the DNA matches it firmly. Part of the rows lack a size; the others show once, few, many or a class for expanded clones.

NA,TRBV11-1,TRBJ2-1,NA,TGTGCCAGCAGCTTAGTAGGGGATGAGCAGTTCTTC,CASSLVGDEQFF
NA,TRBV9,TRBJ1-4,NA,TGTGCCAGCAGCGTAGGGTCAGGGAATGAAAAACTGTTTTTT,CASSVGSGNEKLFF
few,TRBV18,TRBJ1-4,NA,TGTGCCAGCTCACCACCGGGGGGAGGTGAAAAACTGTTTTTT,CASSPPGGGEKLFF
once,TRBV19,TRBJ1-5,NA,TGTGCCAGTAGTATACAGGGGCGTGGGGGCAATCAGCCCCAGCATTTT,CASSIQGRGGNQPQHF
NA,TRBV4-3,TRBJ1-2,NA,TGCGCCAGCAGCCAACACAGGGAATGGGATGGCTACACCTTC,CASSQHREWDGYTF
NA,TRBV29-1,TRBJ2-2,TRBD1,TGCAGCGTTTCCTCTCCGGGACAGGGGAACACCGGGGAGCTGTTTTTT,CSVSSPGQGNTGELFF
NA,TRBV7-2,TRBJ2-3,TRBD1,TGTGCCAGCTCCAGGGGGCAGGGCCCAGATACGCAGTATTTT,CASSRGQGPDTQYF
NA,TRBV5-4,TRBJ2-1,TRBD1,TGTGCCAGCAGCTCACCGGACAGGCCAGCTCAGTTCTTC,CASSSPDRPAQFF
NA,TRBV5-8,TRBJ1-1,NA,TGTGCCAGTCCAAGCCCCCGACCGGGGTGGAACACTGAAGCTTTCTTT,CASPSPRPGWNTEAFF
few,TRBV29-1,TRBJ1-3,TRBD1,TGCAGCGCCAAAAGAGGGACAGGGGGTGGAAACACCATATATTTT,CSAKRGTGGGNTIYF
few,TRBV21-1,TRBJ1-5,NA,TGTGCCAGCAGCAAAGCATTACGGGAGACAGGGGGCCCAAGGAGCAATCAGCCCCAGCATTTT,CASSKALRETGGPRSNQPQHF
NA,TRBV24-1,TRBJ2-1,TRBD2,TGTGCCACCAGTGATGTGGGACTAGCCTCTTACAATGAGCAGTTCTTC,CATSDVGLASYNEQFF
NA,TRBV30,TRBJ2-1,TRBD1,TGTGCCTGGACCCTAGGGGGCTACTACAATGAGCAGTTCTTC,CAWTLGGYYNEQFF
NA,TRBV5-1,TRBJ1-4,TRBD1,TGCGCCAGCAGTTCGACAGGGTTTGGCGAAAAACTGTTTTTT,CASSSTGFGEKLFF
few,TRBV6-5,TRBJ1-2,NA,TGTGCCACCAGTACACAAGGGGACTATGGCTACACCTTC,CATSTQGDYGYTF
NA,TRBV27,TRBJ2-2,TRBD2,TGTGCCAGCAGCCTTAGCGGGAGCGGGGAGCTGTTTTTT,CASSLSGSGELFF
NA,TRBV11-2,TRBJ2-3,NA,TGTGCCAGCAGGCCTTGGGGCCCGAAGGGGCTGGTAGATACGCAGTATTTT,CASRPWGPKGLVDTQYF
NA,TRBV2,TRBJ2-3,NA,TGTGCCAGCAGTGACCCCTCAGAGGCAGATACGCAGTATTTT,CASSDPSEADTQYF